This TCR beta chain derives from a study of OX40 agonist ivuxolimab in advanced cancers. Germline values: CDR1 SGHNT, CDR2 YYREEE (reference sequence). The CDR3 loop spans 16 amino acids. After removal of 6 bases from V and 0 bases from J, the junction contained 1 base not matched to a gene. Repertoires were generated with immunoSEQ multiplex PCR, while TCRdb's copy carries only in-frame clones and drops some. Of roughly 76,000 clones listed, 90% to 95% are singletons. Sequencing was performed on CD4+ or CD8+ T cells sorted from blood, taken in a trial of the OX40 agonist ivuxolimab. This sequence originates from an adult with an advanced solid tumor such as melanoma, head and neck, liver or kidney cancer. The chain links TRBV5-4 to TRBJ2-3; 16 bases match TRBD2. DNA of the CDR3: TGTGCCAGCAAGGGACTAGCGGGAGGGAGCACAGATACGCAGTATTTT. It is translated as CASKGLAGGSTDTQYF.